Presented here are 23 T cell receptor beta chains from one specimen sequenced in a study of cytotoxic CD8 clonotypes in ibrutinib-treated CLL. Clones were read by immunoSEQ multiplex PCR, and TCRdb kept only the in-frame ones, dropping some. This repertoire shows around 150,000 clones, 70% to 85% found once; its top ten account for roughly 2%. Sequenced here: PBMCs, sampled after 12 months of ibrutinib treatment. These receptors were collected from a human donor with chronic lymphocytic leukemia.

The genes are TRBV7-2 and TRBJ1-3, with D unresolved. V lost 5 bases and J 3 bases, leaving 14 bases between the germline ends. CDR3 length: 15 amino acids. The germline V gene encodes CDR1 SGHTA and CDR2 FQGNSA. DNA of the CDR3: TGTGCCAGCAGCCAATCGGTAGGCGGTGGAAACACCATATATTTT. Translated: CASSQSVGGGNTIYF.

This clone was seen more than once but under ten times. The chain employs TRBV11-2 and TRBJ1-5; D possibly corresponds to TRBD1 (6 bases). CDR3 size: 14 residues. Germline CDR1 and CDR2: SGHAT and FQNNGV. V shed 3 bases and J shed 10 bases, with 16 bases lying between them. CDR3 protein: CASSFSGEGAPQHF. CDR3 nucleotide sequence: TGTGCCAGCAGCTTTTCAGGGGAAGGGGCACCCCAGCATTTT.

The chain has TRBV11-2 and TRBJ1-1; D possibly corresponds to TRBD1 (5 bases). Trimming shortened V by 0 bases and J by 10 bases, and 18 bases separated the two germline ends. Germline V CDR1 and CDR2: SGHAT, FQNNGV. CDR3 size: 15 residues. The CDR3 nucleotides read TGTGCCAGCAGCTTAGATCTACAGGCGGTATTTGTAGCTTTCTTT. Its protein product is CASSLDLQAVFVAFF.

This clone was recorded a few times. The chain carries TRBV29-1 and TRBJ1-1, with 9 positions matching TRBD1. The CDR3 is 11 residues long. CDR1 and CDR2 from the germline V gene are SQVTM and ANQGSEA. V was clipped by 7 bases and J by 8 bases; unmatched bases: 5. CDR3 DNA: TGCAGCGGTGGGACAGGGAAGGAAGCTTTCTTT. Protein: CSGGTGKEAFF.

V and J are TRBV10-3 and TRBJ2-1; TRBD2 matches 11 bases. Germline V gene lookup returns CDR1 ENHRY and CDR2 SYGVKD. V lost 3 bases and J lost 5; bases outside the gene matches: 6. The CDR3 runs 16 residues. The CDR3 reads CAISDSGTSGHNEQFF. The CDR3 coding sequence is TGTGCCATCAGTGACTCCGGGACTAGCGGACACAATGAGCAGTTCTTC.

V gene TRBV7-9 combines with J gene TRBJ2-7; possible D gene TRBD1, 6 bases. V dropped 5 bases and J dropped 3 bases, with 14 bases sitting between them. The CDR3 extends over 14 amino acids. Germline CDR1 reads SEHNR; CDR2 reads FQNEAQ (reference sequence). The CDR3 DNA reads TGTGCCAGCAGCCCCTCCGGGACAAGCTACGAGCAGTACTTC. Its translation is CASSPSGTSYEQYF. Full variable domain (missing parts from reference TRBV7-9 and TRBJ2-7): DTGVSQNPRHKITKRGQNVTFRCDPISEHNRLYWYRQTLGQGPEFLTYFQNEAQLEKSRLLSDRFSAERPKGSFSTLEIQRTEQGDSAMYLCASSPSGTSYEQYFGPGTRLTVT.

The chain links TRBV5-1 to TRBJ2-7; D perhaps matches TRBD1 (5 bases). The germline gives CDR1 SGHRS, CDR2 YFSETQ. Trimming left V 1 base short and J 0 bases short, with 11 bases between. The CDR3 loop spans 15 amino acids. The CDR3 loop reads CASSLTGAVSYEQYF. In nucleotides, the CDR3 is TGCGCCAGCAGCTTGACAGGAGCCGTCTCCTACGAGCAGTACTTC.

V is TRBV6-1 and J is TRBJ1-5, with TRBD1 as a possible D gene (6 bases). This CDR3 is built from 15 residues. CDR1 and CDR2 (germline): MNHNS, SASEGT. The ends were cut back, 4 bases at V and 5 bases at J, with 15 bases in the middle. The CDR3 sequence is CASSAGTSRYQPQHF. CDR3 nucleotides: TGTGCCAGCAGTGCCGGGACATCTAGATATCAGCCCCAGCATTTT.

The gene calls are TRBV7-3 and TRBJ1-1; D unclear. The CDR3 length is 16 residues. Trimming removed 5 bases from V and 0 bases from J, with 16 bases in between. Germline loops: CDR1 SGHTA, CDR2 FQGTGA. The CDR3 region is CASSPTLRTVNTEAFF. The CDR3 DNA is TGTGCCAGCAGCCCTACCCTCCGTACAGTGAACACTGAAGCTTTCTTT.

V and J are TRBV6-5 and TRBJ2-2; 12 nucleotides match TRBD1. V lost 11 bases to trimming and J lost 7 bases; unmatched junction nucleotides: 11. The CDR3 length is 15 residues. The germline V gene has CDR1 MNHEY and CDR2 SVGAGI. The CDR3 reads CASWDRDRGHGELFF. DNA for the CDR3: TGTGCCTCCTGGGACCGGGACAGGGGGCACGGGGAGCTGTTTTTT.

The chain uses TRBV28 and TRBJ2-5; 7 nucleotides line up with TRBD1. CDR3 length equals 14 residues. V was clipped by 7 bases and J by 4 bases; unmatched bases: 9. Per the germline V gene, CDR1 is MDHEN and CDR2 is SYDVKM. For the CDR3, the DNA is TGTGCCAGCACCCTCCGGGACAGACGAGAGACCCAGTACTTC. Translating it yields CASTLRDRRETQYF.

In DNA, the CDR3 is TGTGCCAGTAGTATGAGAGGGCAGGGGGCGGACGAGCAGTACTTC. This sequence encodes CASSMRGQGADEQYF. The J gene is TRBJ2-7, the V gene TRBV19, with 8 bases matching TRBD1. The V gene end was trimmed by 3 bases and the J gene end by 5 bases; junction bases not matched to a gene: 9. CDR1 is LNHDA, CDR2 SQIVND, per germline (reference sequence). CDR3 length: 15 residues.

The J gene is TRBJ1-5, the V gene TRBV7-9, with D possibly being TRBD1 (6 bases). V lost 6 bases to trimming and J lost 4 bases, with 10 bases between them. The germline V gene has CDR1 SEHNR and CDR2 FQNEAQ (reference sequence). The length of the CDR3 is 13 residues. The CDR3 protein is CASSRTGNQPQHF. In DNA form, the CDR3 reads TGTGCCAGCAGTCGTACAGGGAATCAGCCCCAGCATTTT.

The chain has TRBV27 and TRBJ2-1, with no clear D. Trimming took off 6 bases at V and 0 bases at J, with 21 bases between the two ends. CDR3 length: 18 residues. From germline, CDR1 is MNHEY and CDR2 SMNVEV (reference sequence). CDR3 sequence: CASSSETERSSSYNEQFF. In DNA form, the CDR3 reads TGTGCCAGCAGCAGTGAAACGGAACGTAGTAGCTCCTACAATGAGCAGTTCTTC.

The chain is built from TRBV7-2 and TRBJ2-1, with D uncertain. The V end lost 8 bases, the J end lost 1 base, and 3 bases lay between the germline ends. The V gene's germline CDR1 is SGHTA and CDR2 FQGNSA. The CDR3 covers 11 residues. The CDR3: CASASYNEQFF. As DNA, the CDR3 is TGTGCCAGCGCTTCCTACAATGAGCAGTTCTTC.

This clone came up many times. J is TRBJ1-5 and V is TRBV15, with D tentatively TRBD1 (5 bases). The germline V gene encodes CDR1 LNHNV and CDR2 YYDKDF (reference sequence). The CDR3 sequence is 15 residues long. V lost 0 bases and J lost 6, with 12 bases in between. Here the CDR3 DNA reads TGTGCCACCAGCAGAGATTCGTCGGGGGGTCAGCCCCAGCATTTT. Its translation is CATSRDSSGGQPQHF.

V gene TRBV6-6 combines with J gene TRBJ2-1; TRBD2 agrees at 14 bases. Germline CDR1 MNHNY, CDR2 SVGAGI (reference sequence). The trim removed 6 bases at V and 8 bases at J, leaving 9 bases unmatched. The CDR3 runs to 16 residues. The CDR3 loop is CASRRGLAGGLDEQFF. CDR3 bases: TGTGCCAGCAGGAGAGGACTAGCGGGAGGATTGGATGAGCAGTTCTTC.

The chain links TRBV6-5 to TRBJ2-7; 9 bases match TRBD1. CDR3 length equals 13 residues. Looked up from germline, CDR1 is MNHEY and CDR2 is SVGAGI. J gave up 6 bases and V 4 bases, and 4 bases lay outside the gene matches. The chain's CDR3 is CASSSGTGTEQYF. The CDR3, as DNA: TGTGCCAGCAGTTCCGGGACAGGGACCGAGCAGTACTTC.

The rearrangement uses TRBV20-1 and TRBJ1-2; D not resolved. The CDR3 extends over 11 amino acids. The germline gives CDR1 DFQATT, CDR2 SNEGSKA (reference sequence). V dropped 4 bases and J dropped 0 bases, with 3 bases sitting between them. The CDR3 loop reads CSAKANYGYTF. The DNA for the CDR3 is TGCAGTGCTAAAGCTAACTATGGCTACACCTTC.

The chain employs TRBV10-3 and TRBJ2-1; D tentatively reads TRBD1 or TRBD2 (5 bases each). V lost 5 bases, J lost 6 bases, and 14 bases lay in between. Germline V gives CDR1 ENHRY, CDR2 SYGVKD. The CDR3 loop spans 14 amino acids. The CDR3 spells CAISKNRDGNEQFF. The CDR3 nucleotides are TGTGCCATCAGTAAAAATAGGGACGGCAATGAGCAGTTCTTC.

The chain has TRBV27 and TRBJ2-3, with 8 bases fitting TRBD2. With 5 bases clipped from V and 6 bases from J, the junction kept 13 bases outside the gene matches. CDR3 length: 16 amino acids. Germline lookup yields CDR1 MNHEY and CDR2 SMNVEV (reference sequence). In nucleotides, the CDR3 is TGTGCCAGCAGTCAAGGACGGCTCCGGGGGGGTGATACGCAGTATTTT. It is translated as CASSQGRLRGGDTQYF.

V gene TRBV10-1 combines with J gene TRBJ2-1, with D perhaps matching TRBD2 (6 bases). Germline V lookup: CDR1 WNHNN, CDR2 SYGVQD (reference sequence). The CDR3 runs 19 residues. The germline V and J ends were trimmed by 4 bases and 0 bases, with 22 bases remaining between them. CDR3 nucleotide sequence: TGCGCCAGCAGTGGACGGCGGGGCAAGGGGAATGGCTCCTACAATGAGCAGTTCTTC. This sequence encodes CASSGRRGKGNGSYNEQFF.

The rearrangement joins TRBV19 to TRBJ2-5; 13 bases line up with TRBD2. The CDR3 runs to 15 residues. Trimming took 4 bases from V and 9 from J; bases not matched to a gene: 8. Germline V CDR1 and CDR2: LNHDA, SQIVND (reference sequence). This chain's CDR3 is CASSTGTSGIPAQYF. The CDR3 bases are TGTGCCAGTAGTACCGGGACTAGCGGGATTCCGGCCCAGTACTTC.